Presented here are 10 T cell receptor beta chains from one specimen sequenced in a study of regulatory T cells in long-lasting Graves disease. Time point specified: newly diagnosed GD, antithyroid drugs for less than 3 months. RNA isolated from PBMCs was used to make the TCR library. The TCR beta library used iRepertoire HTBI primers with Arm-PCR amplification of CDR3. TCRdb called the multiplex PCR reads again in MiXCR, with one record for every CDR3 protein. Here the sample spans some 500,000 distinct CDR3 sequences, roughly 16% being singletons. These data also featured in a second study, about T cells in Graves' hyperthyroidism and ophthalmopathy.

Sample: peripheral blood mononuclear cells (PBMCs), taken at new diagnosis, from a patient treated with antithyroid drugs. These receptors were taken from a woman aged 40-65 years with Graves disease.

This clonotype was recorded many times. The chain uses TRBV12-5 and TRBJ1-5; D remains unclear. Germline-derived CDR1 and CDR2 are LGHNT and FRNRAP. The CDR3 has 15 amino acids. The V end lost 1 base, the J end lost 0 bases, and 7 bases lay between the germline ends. CDR3 protein: CASGLDRYSNQPQHF. The CDR3 nucleotides are TGTGCTAGTGGTTTGGACAGATATAGCAATCAGCCCCAGCATTTT.

The chain is built from TRBV9 and TRBJ1-2, with a possible D match to TRBD1 (6 bases). CDR3 length equals 17 residues. Germline assignment: CDR1 SGDLS and CDR2 YYNGEE. The V gene lost 3 bases and the J gene lost 2 bases, with 20 bases spanning the gap. The CDR3 is CASSALTPGDLNYGYTF. CDR3 nucleotides: TGTGCCAGCAGCGCCTTAACCCCAGGGGACCTGAACTATGGCTACACCTTC. The whole variable domain, remainder taken from reference TRBV9 and TRBJ1-2, is DSGVTQTPKHLITATGQRVTLRCSPRSGDLSVYWYQQSLDQGLQFLIQYYNGEERAKGNILERFSAQQFPDLHSELNLSSLELGDSALYFCASSALTPGDLNYGYTFGSGTRLTVV.

At least ten counts were recorded for this clonotype. The chain combines TRBV3-1 with TRBJ2-7; D gene unclear. Germline CDR1 LGHDT, CDR2 YNNKEL (reference sequence). The V and J ends lost 4 bases and 1 base respectively, with 11 bases between them. The CDR3 has 14 amino acids. The CDR3 here is CASSRTDGSYEQYF. CDR3 bases: TGTGCCAGCAGCCGGACGGACGGTTCCTACGAGCAGTACTTC.

This clonotype was observed a handful of times. The chain uses TRBV30 and TRBJ1-2; 7 bases match TRBD1. Germline trimming cut 3 bases from V and 1 base from J; bases unmatched to any gene: 5. This CDR3 contains 14 residues. Germline CDR1 is GTSNPN and CDR2 is SVGIG (reference sequence). The CDR3 here is CAWRTQGSNYGYTF. CDR3 DNA sequence: TGTGCCTGGAGGACACAGGGGAGTAACTATGGCTACACCTTC.

The chain couples TRBV11-3 to TRBJ2-1; unclear D gene. CDR1 and CDR2 (germline): SGHNT, YENEEA. Trimming left V 5 bases short and J 6 bases short, with 17 bases between. The CDR3 covers 15 residues. CDR3 nucleotide sequence: TGTGCCAGCAGCACCTATATCCCCCATCTCAATGAGCAGTTCTTC. Residues: CASSTYIPHLNEQFF.

This clonotype was observed many times. This chain joins TRBV11-2 and TRBJ1-2; D is ambiguous. CDR1 is SGHAT, CDR2 FQNNGV, per germline. The germline V and J ends were trimmed by 5 bases and 7 bases, with 8 bases remaining between them. The CDR3 length is 11 residues. Here the CDR3 reads CASSPLGGYTF. The CDR3 DNA reads TGTGCCAGCAGCCCTCTCGGTGGCTACACCTTC. Supplemented by reference TRBV11-2 and TRBJ1-2, the full variable domain reads EAGVAQSPRYKIIEKRQSVAFWCNPISGHATLYWYQQILGQGPKLLIQFQNNGVVDDSQLPKDRFSAERLKGVDSTLKIQPAKLEDSAVYLCASSPLGGYTFGSGTRLTVV.

This clonotype was observed a handful of times. The chain links TRBV18 to TRBJ2-1; TRBD2 agrees at 12 bases. Germline V gives CDR1 KGHSH, CDR2 LQKENI. After removal of 6 bases from V and 8 bases from J, the junction contained 5 bases not matched to a gene. CDR3 length: 14 amino acids. CDR3 sequence: CASSGTSGLDEQFF. The CDR3 DNA sequence: TGTGCCAGCTCCGGGACTAGCGGGTTAGATGAGCAGTTCTTC.

V usage is TRBV25-1 and J usage is TRBJ2-5; the match to TRBD2 covers 8 bases. The CDR3 has 17 amino acids. Germline loops: CDR1 MGHDK, CDR2 SYGVNS. V gave up 2 bases and J gave up 5 bases; unmatched junction bases: 13. The CDR3 loop is CASSEMAGGSILETQYF. DNA for the CDR3: TGTGCCAGCAGTGAAATGGCGGGGGGTAGTATCTTGGAGACCCAGTACTTC.

This clonotype came up a few times. The rearrangement links TRBV19 to TRBJ2-2; the D gene is possibly TRBD2 (5 bases). The CDR3 totals 13 residues. Germline V gives CDR1 LNHDA, CDR2 SQIVND (reference sequence). With 4 bases removed from V and 3 bases from J, the gap between germline ends came to 6 bases. CDR3: CASSTGDTGELFF. CDR3 bases: TGTGCCAGTAGTACCGGGGACACCGGGGAGCTGTTTTTT.

V is TRBV14 and J is TRBJ2-7; a possible D gene is TRBD1 (5 bases). The germline V and J ends were trimmed by 6 bases and 2 bases, with 17 bases remaining between them. This CDR3 comprises 15 residues. CDR1 and CDR2 from the germline V gene are SGHDN and FVKESK. CDR3 residues: CASSYIPGPTYEQYF. For the CDR3, the DNA is TGTGCCAGCAGTTATATCCCAGGGCCCACCTACGAGCAGTACTTC. The whole variable domain, filled in from reference TRBV14 and TRBJ2-7, reads EAGVTQFPSHSVIEKGQTVTLRCDPISGHDNLYWYRRVMGKEIKFLLHFVKESKQDESGMPNNRFLAERTGGTYSTLKVQPAELEDSGVYFCASSYIPGPTYEQYFGPGTRLTVT.